The rows below give T cell receptor beta chains drawn from one sample of a study of identical twins. Each CDR3 protein is one row after TCRdb ran MiXCR on the 5' RACE reads. The table records 450,000 or so distinct CDR3 sequences, 11% to 15% of them present only once. This sample was shared with a second study, whose subject was yellow fever vaccine responses in identical twins.

Sequenced: CD4+ T cells sorted from blood. The receptor source for this set is a woman between 18 and 29 years old in good health. CDR3s include the opening cysteine and the closing phenylalanine or tryptophan. A D gene is named only where the DNA matches it firmly. Some rows mark clone size as missing; the rest say once, few, many or name a class of expanded clone.

>12|-|TRBV7-2|TRBJ2-5|-
TGTGCCAGCAGCTACGGTACCGAGACCCAGTACTTC
CASSYGTETQYF
>15|-|TRBV7-2|TRBJ2-7|TRBD2
TGTGCCAGCAGCGCAAGTAGCGGGCAGACCTACGAGCAGTACTTC
CASSASSGQTYEQYF
>14|-|TRBV20-1|TRBJ2-5|-
TGCAGTGCTAGTAGGACAGAACTCCAAGAGACCCAGTACTTC
CSASRTELQETQYF
>10|-|TRBV3-1|TRBJ2-1|-
TGTGCCAGCAGTAACAGTGAGCAGTTCTTC
CASSNSEQFF
>17|-|TRBV5-5|TRBJ2-3|TRBD1
TGTGCCAGCAGCATCGGGACAGGGGGTTCCCGTGCAGATACGCAGTATTTT
CASSIGTGGSRADTQYF
>14|few|TRBV6-1|TRBJ2-1|TRBD2
TGTGCCAGCAACCCGGGACTAGAACTGAATGAGCAGTTCTTC
CASNPGLELNEQFF
>14|few|TRBV6-5|TRBJ2-3|-
TGTGCCAGCAGTTTTAATCCGGGCTCAGATACGCAGTATTTT
CASSFNPGSDTQYF
>13|many|TRBV14|TRBJ1-5|-
TGTGCCAGCAGCCAGGGCGATACTCAGCCCCAGCATTTT
CASSQGDTQPQHF
>16|few|TRBV5-1|TRBJ2-7|TRBD1
TGCGCCAGCAGCCTTACCCCGCCGGGACAGGGCTACGAGCAGTACTTC
CASSLTPPGQGYEQYF
>19|-|TRBV4-2|TRBJ2-5|TRBD2
TGTGCCAGCAGCCAAGTTGTCGGACTAGCGGGAGACGGGGAAGAGACCCAGTACTTC
CASSQVVGLAGDGEETQYF
>15|few|TRBV28|TRBJ2-7|-
TGTGCCAGCAGTTTAGTCACTCACCGGGACCACGAGCAGTACTTC
CASSLVTHRDHEQYF
>13|few|TRBV7-2|TRBJ1-1|TRBD1
TGTGCCAGCAGCTTGAGACAGGGAATTGAAGCTTTCTTT
CASSLRQGIEAFF
>15|-|TRBV7-2|TRBJ2-2|TRBD2
TGTGCCAGCAGCTTAGTAGCGGGGCGGGGCGGGGAGCTGTTTTTT
CASSLVAGRGGELFF
>13|few|TRBV3-1|TRBJ1-1|-
TGTGCCAGCAGCCAAGGCAGGAACACTGAAGCTTTCTTT
CASSQGRNTEAFF
>12|-|TRBV2|TRBJ2-1|-
TGTGCCAGCCACCGGGCCAACAATGAGCAGTTCTTC
CASHRANNEQFF
>14|many|TRBV5-1|TRBJ2-3|-
TGCGCCAGCAGCTTGACCTTTCTCGCAGATACGCAGTATTTT
CASSLTFLADTQYF
>14|-|TRBV3-1|TRBJ2-7|-
TGTGCCAGCACCACCGCCGGGACATCCCCCGAGCAGTACTTC
CASTTAGTSPEQYF
>13|few|TRBV6-4|TRBJ1-1|-
TGTGCCAGCAGCAGGGGTGGAGGGGCTGAAGCTTTCTTT
CASSRGGGAEAFF
>15|few|TRBV28|TRBJ2-7|-
TGTGCCAGCAGCCTACGTCCAGTAGTCTCCTACGAGCAGTACTTC
CASSLRPVVSYEQYF
>15|-|TRBV7-6|TRBJ2-3|-
TGTGCCAGCAGCTTAGGGGGGAAGGACACAGATACGCAGTATTTT
CASSLGGKDTDTQYF
>13|-|TRBV19|TRBJ2-1|-
TGTGCCAGTAGTATAGAAGATCGAAGGGGGAAGTTCTTC
CASSIEDRRGKFF
>13|-|TRBV20-1|TRBJ2-2|TRBD1
TGCAGCCTGACAGGGCATCGCACCGGGGAGCTGTTTTTT
CSLTGHRTGELFF
>15|-|TRBV15|TRBJ2-6|-
TGTGCCACCAGCAGTTCTTTCTCTGGGGCCAACGTCCTGACTTTC
CATSSSFSGANVLTF
>13|few|TRBV5-6|TRBJ2-2|-
TGTGCCAGCAGAAAGAAAGGGACCGGGGAGCTGTTTTTT
CASRKKGTGELFF
>14|few|TRBV20-1|TRBJ2-7|-
TGCAGTGCTACCACAGGACCCCGAACCTACGAGCAGTACTTC
CSATTGPRTYEQYF
>15|-|TRBV5-1|TRBJ2-1|TRBD2
TGCGCCAGCAGCTCAATTAGCGGGGCGGGGGATGAGCAGTTCTTC
CASSSISGAGDEQFF
>16|-|TRBV28|TRBJ2-6|-
TGTGCCAGCATTACATACGGGGGGCCTGGGGCCAACGTCCTGACTTTC
CASITYGGPGANVLTF
>14|-|TRBV5-1|TRBJ2-2|-
TGCGCCAGCACGGAGACGGGGAACACCGGGGAGCTGTTTTTT
CASTETGNTGELFF
>13|-|TRBV20-1|TRBJ2-1|-
TGCAGTGCTAGAGATTCCCCTCGCAATGAGCAGTTCTTC
CSARDSPRNEQFF
>15|few|TRBV7-6|TRBJ2-3|-
TGTGCCAGCAGCCTGGGGACTTCCTACACAGATACGCAGTATTTT
CASSLGTSYTDTQYF
>22|-|TRBV3-1|TRBJ2-7|-
TGTGCCAGCAGCCAAGATAGTCACCAAGGTCAGGGCGGAACCCCTAACTACGACGAGCAGTACTTC
CASSQDSHQGQGGTPNYDEQYF
>15|few|TRBV20-1|TRBJ2-1|-
TGCAGTGCTAGAGGTCCCGGACTAAACTACAATGAGCAGTTCTTC
CSARGPGLNYNEQFF
>16|-|TRBV20-1|TRBJ2-1|TRBD2
TGCAGTGCTAGTGGTTTGGGCGGGGGGGCCTATAATGAGCAGTTCTTC
CSASGLGGGAYNEQFF
>14|-|TRBV5-1|TRBJ2-1|TRBD1
TGCGCCAGCAGTCTTCAAGACAGGGTCAATGAGCAGTTCTTC
CASSLQDRVNEQFF
>17|few|TRBV7-2|TRBJ2-3|TRBD2
TGTGCCAGCAGCTTAGTCGGAGCGGGAGGGTGGCCAGATACGCAGTATTTT
CASSLVGAGGWPDTQYF
>16|few|TRBV7-9|TRBJ2-7|TRBD2
TGTGCCAGCAGCTTAGTGGGTGGACTAGCCGGCCACGAGCAGTACTTC
CASSLVGGLAGHEQYF
>14|-|TRBV13|TRBJ1-4|-
TGTGCCAGCAGCTCTGTCCAGGGAAGAGAAAAACTGTTTTTT
CASSSVQGREKLFF
>13|-|TRBV2|TRBJ1-2|-
TGTGCCAGTCCCGGTGGGGCGGAAAATGGCTACACCTTC
CASPGGAENGYTF
>12|-|TRBV20-1|TRBJ1-5|-
TGCAGTGGGCTCAGGGTTAATCAGCCCCAGCATTTT
CSGLRVNQPQHF
>14|-|TRBV27|TRBJ2-1|-
TGTGCCAGCAGTTTATCGAGGTTAAACAATGAGCAGTTCTTC
CASSLSRLNNEQFF
>17|few|TRBV28|TRBJ2-2|TRBD2
TGTGCCAGCAGTTACCTAGCGGGCAACATGGCTCCCGGGGAGCTGTTTTTT
CASSYLAGNMAPGELFF
>13|-|TRBV10-2|TRBJ2-5|-
TGCGCCAGCAGTGTTATCGAGGGACAGACCCAGTACTTC
CASSVIEGQTQYF
>14|few|TRBV4-2|TRBJ2-1|-
TGTGCCAGCAGCCAAGGGGACTCCTACAATGAGCAGTTCTTC
CASSQGDSYNEQFF
>15|-|TRBV19|TRBJ2-3|TRBD2
TGTGCCAGTAGTATGGGCGGGGGGCGTACAGATACGCAGTATTTT
CASSMGGGRTDTQYF
>13|-|TRBV3-1|TRBJ2-7|-
TGTGCCAGCAGCCAAGTTGAGACAAGCGAGCAGTACTTC
CASSQVETSEQYF
>19|-|TRBV27|TRBJ2-1|TRBD2
TGTGCCAGCCAAGCAACAGGGAGGTCTAGCGGGACCCTCTCCAATGAGCAGTTCTTC
CASQATGRSSGTLSNEQFF